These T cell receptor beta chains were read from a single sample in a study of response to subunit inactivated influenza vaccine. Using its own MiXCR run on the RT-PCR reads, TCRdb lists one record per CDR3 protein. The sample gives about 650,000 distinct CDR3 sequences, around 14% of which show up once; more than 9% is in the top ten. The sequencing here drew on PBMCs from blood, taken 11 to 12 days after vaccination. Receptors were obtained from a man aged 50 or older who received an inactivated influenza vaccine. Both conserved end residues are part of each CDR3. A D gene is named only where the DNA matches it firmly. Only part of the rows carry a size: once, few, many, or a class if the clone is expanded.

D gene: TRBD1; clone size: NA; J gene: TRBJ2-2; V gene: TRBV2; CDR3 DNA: TGTGCCAGCTGCCCGGGACAGGGGGCATCCGGGGAGCTGTTTTTT; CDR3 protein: CASCPGQGASGELFF
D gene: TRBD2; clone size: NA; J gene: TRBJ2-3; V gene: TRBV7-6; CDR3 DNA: TGTGCCAGCAGCCTACTACTAGCGGGAGATCTAGGAGATACGCAGTATTTT; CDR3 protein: CASSLLLAGDLGDTQYF
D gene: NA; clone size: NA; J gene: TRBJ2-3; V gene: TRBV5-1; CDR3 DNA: TGCGCCAGCAGCTTTCGGACAGACGGGGCAGATACGCAGTATTTT; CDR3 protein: CASSFRTDGADTQYF
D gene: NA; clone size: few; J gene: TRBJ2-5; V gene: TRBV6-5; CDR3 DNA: TGTGCCAGCAGCTCAGAAGGGGCCCAGTACTTC; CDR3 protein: CASSSEGAQYF
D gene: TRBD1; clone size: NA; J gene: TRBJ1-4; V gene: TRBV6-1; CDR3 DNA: TGTGCCAGCAGGCCGGCGACAGGGGATGAAAAACTGTTTTTT; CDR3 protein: CASRPATGDEKLFF
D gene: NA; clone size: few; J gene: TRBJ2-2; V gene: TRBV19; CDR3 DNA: TGTGCCAGTAGAAGGGTTCATACGACGAACACCGGGGAGCTGTTTTTT; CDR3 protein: CASRRVHTTNTGELFF
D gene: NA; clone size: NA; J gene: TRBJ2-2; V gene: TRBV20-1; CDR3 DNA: TGCAGTGCTAGAGCCCCAGCCGACCGGTTTAACACCGGGGAGCTGTTTTTT; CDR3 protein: CSARAPADRFNTGELFF
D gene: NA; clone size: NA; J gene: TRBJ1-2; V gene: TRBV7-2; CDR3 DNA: TGTGCCAGCAGCTTATCCCCATATGGCTACACCTTC; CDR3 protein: CASSLSPYGYTF
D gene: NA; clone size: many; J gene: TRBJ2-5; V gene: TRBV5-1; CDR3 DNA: TGCGCCAGCAGCTTTTCTCCCGGACCCCTCCAAGAGACCCAGTACTTC; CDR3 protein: CASSFSPGPLQETQYF
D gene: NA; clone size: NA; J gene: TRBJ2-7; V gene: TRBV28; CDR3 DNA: TGTGCCAGCAGTTTATACAGAGAGATGGGGGAGCAGTACTTC; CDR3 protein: CASSLYREMGEQYF
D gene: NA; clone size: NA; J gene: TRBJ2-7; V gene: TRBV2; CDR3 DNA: TGTGCCAGCAGTGAGCGGGGAGCTAGAGCTTACGAGCAGTACTTC; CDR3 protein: CASSERGARAYEQYF
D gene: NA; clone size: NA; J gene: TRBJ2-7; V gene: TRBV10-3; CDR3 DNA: TGTGCCATCAGAGTGGCCGGAGGGGACGAGCAGTACTTC; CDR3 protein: CAIRVAGGDEQYF
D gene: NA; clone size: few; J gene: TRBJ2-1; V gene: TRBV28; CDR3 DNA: TGTGCCAGCAGTTTAATAGGTAGCTCCTACAATGAGCAGTTCTTC; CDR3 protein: CASSLIGSSYNEQFF
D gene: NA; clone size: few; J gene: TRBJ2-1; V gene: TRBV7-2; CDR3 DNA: TGTGCCAGCAGCACAAGCGAGAGCTCCTACAATGAGCAGTTCTTC; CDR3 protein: CASSTSESSYNEQFF
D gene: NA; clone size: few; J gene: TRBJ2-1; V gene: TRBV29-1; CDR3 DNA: TGCAGCGTTGATGTCCTGGCGGGAAGCACTAGTGAGCAGTTCTTC; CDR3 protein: CSVDVLAGSTSEQFF
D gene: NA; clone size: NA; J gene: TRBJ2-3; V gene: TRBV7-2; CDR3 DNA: TGTGCCAGCAGCCCGCAGGCGCCTAGCACAGATACGCAGTATTTT; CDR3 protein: CASSPQAPSTDTQYF
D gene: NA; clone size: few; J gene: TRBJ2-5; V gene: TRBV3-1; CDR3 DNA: TGTGCCAGCAGCCAATCTCAGGAAAGTCAGTACTTC; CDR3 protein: CASSQSQESQYF
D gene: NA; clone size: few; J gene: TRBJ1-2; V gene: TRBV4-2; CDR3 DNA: TGTGCCAGCAGCCAAGAGAGGGGTCGTAGGGGTGGCTACACCTTC; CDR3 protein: CASSQERGRRGGYTF
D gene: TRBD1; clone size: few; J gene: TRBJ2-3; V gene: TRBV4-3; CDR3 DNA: TGCGCCAGCAGCCAAGCGAAGGGGGCTATCACAGATACGCAGTATTTT; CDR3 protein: CASSQAKGAITDTQYF
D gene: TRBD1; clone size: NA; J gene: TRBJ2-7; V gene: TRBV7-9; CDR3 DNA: TGTGCCAGCAGCTGGACAGGATCCGAGCAGTACTTC; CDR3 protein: CASSWTGSEQYF
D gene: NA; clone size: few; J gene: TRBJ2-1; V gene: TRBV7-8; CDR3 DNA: TGTGCCAGCAGCTTAGATGCCAGATACAATGAGCAGTTCTTC; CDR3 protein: CASSLDARYNEQFF
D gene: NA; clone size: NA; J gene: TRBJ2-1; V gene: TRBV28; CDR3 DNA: TGTGCCAGCAGTTTACGGGGATTGGAACCCGAGCAGTTCTTC; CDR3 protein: CASSLRGLEPEQFF
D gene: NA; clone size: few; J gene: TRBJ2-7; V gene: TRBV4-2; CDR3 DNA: TGTGCCAGCAGCCACCCAGGCGGCACTATCTCCTACGAGCAGTACTTC; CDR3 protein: CASSHPGGTISYEQYF
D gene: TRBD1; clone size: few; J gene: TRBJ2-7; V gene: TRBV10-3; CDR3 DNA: TGTGCCACCATAACGGACAGGAGACACTACGAGCAGTACTTC; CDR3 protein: CATITDRRHYEQYF
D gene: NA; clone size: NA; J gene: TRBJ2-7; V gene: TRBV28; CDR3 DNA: TGTGCCAGCAGTCCGGAGGGGCCTCCCTACGAGCAGTACTTC; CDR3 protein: CASSPEGPPYEQYF
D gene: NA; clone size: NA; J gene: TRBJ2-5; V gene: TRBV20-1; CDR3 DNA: TGCAGTGCTAGAGATCTGGGGCCACAAGAGACCCAGTACTTC; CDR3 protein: CSARDLGPQETQYF
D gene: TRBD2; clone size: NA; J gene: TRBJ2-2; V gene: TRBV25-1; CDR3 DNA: TGTGCCAGCGGGGAGGGCACCGGGGAGCTGTTTTTT; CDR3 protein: CASGEGTGELFF
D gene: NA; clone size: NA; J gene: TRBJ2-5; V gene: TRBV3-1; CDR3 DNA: TGTGCCAGCAGTACCGGCAGGACCCAGTACTTC; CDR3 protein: CASSTGRTQYF
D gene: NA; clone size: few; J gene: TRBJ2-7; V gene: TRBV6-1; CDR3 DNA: TGTGCCAGCAGTGAAGTAGTGTCCATCCGAGAGCAGTACTTC; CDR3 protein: CASSEVVSIREQYF
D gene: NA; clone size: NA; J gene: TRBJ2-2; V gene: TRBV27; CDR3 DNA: TGTGCCAGTTATCGGCACGGGGAGCTGTTTTTT; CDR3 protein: CASYRHGELFF
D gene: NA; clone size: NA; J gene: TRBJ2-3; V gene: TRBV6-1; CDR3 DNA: TGTGCCAGCGGGGCCTCTAGCACAGATACGCAGTATTTT; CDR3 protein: CASGASSTDTQYF
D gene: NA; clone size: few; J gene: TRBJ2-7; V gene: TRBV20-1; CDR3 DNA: TGCAGTGCTAGAAACGAAGGGGGCTACGAGCAGTACTTC; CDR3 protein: CSARNEGGYEQYF
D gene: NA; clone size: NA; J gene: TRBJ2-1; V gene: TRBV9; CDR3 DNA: TGTGCCAGCAGCGCAAATCTAGCTACCGCATACAATGAGCAGTTCTTC; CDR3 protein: CASSANLATAYNEQFF
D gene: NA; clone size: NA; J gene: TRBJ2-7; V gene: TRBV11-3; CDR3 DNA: TGTGCCAGCAGCCCGATATGGGGGGACGAGCAGTACTTC; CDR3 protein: CASSPIWGDEQYF
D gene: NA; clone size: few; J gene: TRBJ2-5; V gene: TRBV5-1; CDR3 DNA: TGCGCCAGCAGCTTGGAGGCACAGTATGGGACCCAGTACTTC; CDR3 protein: CASSLEAQYGTQYF
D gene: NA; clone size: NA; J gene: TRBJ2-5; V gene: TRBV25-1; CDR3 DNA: TGTGCCAGCAGTGAATTAGGACTGCGAGAAGAGACCCAGTACTTC; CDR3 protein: CASSELGLREETQYF
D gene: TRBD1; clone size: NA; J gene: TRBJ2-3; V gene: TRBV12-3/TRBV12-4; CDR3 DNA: TGTGCCAGCAGCGGGGGAGACAGGGGGCTGTATACGCAGTATTTT; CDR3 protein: CASSGGDRGLYTQYF
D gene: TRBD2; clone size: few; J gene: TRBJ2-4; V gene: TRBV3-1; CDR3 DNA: TGTGCCAGCAGCCACTCCGGGACTAGCGGGAGCTCAACCAAAAACATTCAGTACTTC; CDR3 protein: CASSHSGTSGSSTKNIQYF
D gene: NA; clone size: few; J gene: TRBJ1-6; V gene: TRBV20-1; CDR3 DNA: TGCAGTGCTAGTCCTCAGGGGCTGAATTCACCCCTCCACTTT; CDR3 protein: CSASPQGLNSPLHF
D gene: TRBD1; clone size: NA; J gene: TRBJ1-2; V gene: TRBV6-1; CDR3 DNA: TGTGCCAGCAGTCCGGGACAGGTCTATGGCTACACCTTC; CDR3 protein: CASSPGQVYGYTF
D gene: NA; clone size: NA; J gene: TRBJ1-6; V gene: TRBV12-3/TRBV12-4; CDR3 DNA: TGTGCCAGCAGTTTATTGACGGCTAATTCACCCCTCCACTTT; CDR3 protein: CASSLLTANSPLHF
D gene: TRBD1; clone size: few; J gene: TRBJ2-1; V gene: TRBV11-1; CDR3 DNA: TGTGCCAGCAGCCTTGAATTTGCAGGGGGTAGGGATGAGCAGTTCTTC; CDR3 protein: CASSLEFAGGRDEQFF
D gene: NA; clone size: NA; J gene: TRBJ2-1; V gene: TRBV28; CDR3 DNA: TGTGCCAGCAGATTGACAACGAAGCAGTTCTTC; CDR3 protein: CASRLTTKQFF
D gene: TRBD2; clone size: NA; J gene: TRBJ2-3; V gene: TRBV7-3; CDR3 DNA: TGTGCCAGCAGGGTCGGTAGCGGGAGGAACACAGATACGCAGTATTTT; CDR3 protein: CASRVGSGRNTDTQYF
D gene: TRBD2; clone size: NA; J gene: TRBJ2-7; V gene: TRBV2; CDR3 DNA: TGTGCCAGCAGCACTAGCGGGGGGGCTGTCGGTAGTGGACAGTACTTC; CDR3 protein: CASSTSGGAVGSGQYF
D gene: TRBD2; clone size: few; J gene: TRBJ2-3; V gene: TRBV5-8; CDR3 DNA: TGTGCCAGCAGCGGGGGGGGTCCTAGCGCAAGCACAGATACGCAGTATTTT; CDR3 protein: CASSGGGPSASTDTQYF
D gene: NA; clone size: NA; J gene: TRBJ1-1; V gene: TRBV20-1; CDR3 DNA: TGCAGTGCTAGAGGGGGAGGTGGGGGCACTGAAGCTTTCTTT; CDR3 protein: CSARGGGGGTEAFF
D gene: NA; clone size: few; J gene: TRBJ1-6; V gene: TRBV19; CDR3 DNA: TGTGCCAGTAGTATTTCTGGGGAGGGCTCACCCCTCCACTTT; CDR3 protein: CASSISGEGSPLHF
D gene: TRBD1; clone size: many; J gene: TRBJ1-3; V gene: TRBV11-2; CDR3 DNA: TGTGCCAGCAGCCTAGCTGGGACAGATCATGGAAACACCATATATTTT; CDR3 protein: CASSLAGTDHGNTIYF
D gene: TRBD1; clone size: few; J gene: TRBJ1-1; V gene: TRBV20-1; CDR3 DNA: TGCAGTGCTAGAGACCCCAGACAGGGGGACACTGAAGCTTTCTTT; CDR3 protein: CSARDPRQGDTEAFF
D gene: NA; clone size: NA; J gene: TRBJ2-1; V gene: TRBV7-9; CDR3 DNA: TGTGCCAGCAGCGGAGGGACGGATTACAATGAGCAGTTCTTC; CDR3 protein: CASSGGTDYNEQFF
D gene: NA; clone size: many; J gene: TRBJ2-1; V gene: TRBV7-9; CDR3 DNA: TGTGCCAGCAGCTCCAACGCCCGATGGGTCTCCTACAATGAGCAGTTCTTC; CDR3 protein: CASSSNARWVSYNEQFF
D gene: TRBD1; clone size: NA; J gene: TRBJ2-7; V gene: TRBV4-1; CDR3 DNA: TGCGCCAGCAGCCCCATGACAGGGGGATCCTACGAGCAGTACTTC; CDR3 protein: CASSPMTGGSYEQYF
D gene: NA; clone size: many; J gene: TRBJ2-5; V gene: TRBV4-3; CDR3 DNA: TGCGCCAGCAGCCAAGATTTTAGGATAACCCAAGAGACCCAGTACTTC; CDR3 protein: CASSQDFRITQETQYF
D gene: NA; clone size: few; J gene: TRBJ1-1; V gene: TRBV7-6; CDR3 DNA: TGTGCCAGCAGCTTAATGGAGGGTGGCACTGAAGCTTTCTTT; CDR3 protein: CASSLMEGGTEAFF